These 20 T cell receptor beta chains originate from one sample sequenced in a study of blood T cells in healthy people across ages. Alongside a J-beta primer mix, a sample-barcoded 5' primer served in a second PCR lasting 7 to 11 cycles. A single record per CDR3 protein comes from TCRdb applying MiXCR to the 5' RACE reads. The repertoire includes roughly 1,300,000 distinct CDR3 sequences, around 59% of them detected once, and 6.5% to 8.5% sits in the top ten. The sample consisted of blood. The receptors stem from a man between 18 and 35 years old in good health.

The chain uses TRBV4-3 and TRBJ2-1; 7 positions agree with TRBD2. Germline V gives CDR1 LGHNA, CDR2 YSLEER. The J segment lost 4 bases and the V segment lost 4 bases, leaving 7 bases of the junction unmatched. The CDR3 totals 15 residues. The CDR3: CASSRVAGLYNEQFF. The CDR3, as DNA: TGCGCCAGCAGCCGAGTAGCGGGCCTATACAATGAGCAGTTCTTC.

This clonotype was seen just once. The junction departs from the called germline gene at one end, perhaps through a read error. This chain connects TRBV7-2 to TRBJ2-1, with D uncertain. In germline, CDR1 is SGHTA, CDR2 FQGNSA. The CDR3 length is 15 residues. The CDR3 coding sequence is TGTGCCCGCAGCTTAGGACCGATGGTCGCTAATGAGCAGTTCTTC. This translates into CARSLGPMVANEQFF.

This clonotype was counted between two and nine times. This sequence joins TRBV29-1 and TRBJ2-1; no clear D. This CDR3 contains 10 residues. V lost 7 bases and J 9 bases, leaving 10 bases between the germline ends. The germline CDR1 and CDR2 sequences are SQVTM and ANQGSEA. The CDR3 region is CSAKGGEQFF. CDR3 nucleotides: TGCAGCGCTAAAGGTGGTGAGCAGTTCTTC.

The CDR3 here is CASSLGASGSPYEQYF. CDR3 nucleotides: TGTGCCAGCAGTTTAGGGGCTAGCGGGAGCCCCTACGAGCAGTACTTC. This rearrangement joins TRBV12-3 or TRBV12-4 to TRBJ2-7, with 10 bases lining up with TRBD2. This CDR3 is built from 16 residues. The J segment lost 2 bases and the V segment lost 1 base, leaving 5 bases of the junction unmatched.

The chain is built from TRBV20-1 and TRBJ1-1; TRBD1 aligns across 7 bases. Trimming cost V 5 bases and J 1 base; bases outside gene matches: 4. From germline, CDR1 is DFQATT and CDR2 SNEGSKA (reference sequence). The CDR3 totals 13 residues. This CDR3 reads CSAEGTANTEAFF. The CDR3 DNA is TGCAGTGCTGAGGGGACAGCGAACACTGAAGCTTTCTTT.

The chain combines TRBV5-1 with TRBJ2-1; perhaps D is TRBD1 or TRBD2 (5 bases each). Trimming cost V 6 bases and J 8 bases, with 24 bases left between them. CDR1 is SGHRS, CDR2 YFSETQ, per germline. The CDR3 is 16 amino acids. In nucleotides, the CDR3 is TGCGCCAGCAACCGTGGGGGTCAGAACCCGACGGATGAGCAGTTCTTC. Its protein product is CASNRGGQNPTDEQFF.

The chain is built from TRBV27 and TRBJ2-1; D possibly corresponds to TRBD2 (6 bases). This CDR3 is 16 amino acids long. The germline V gene has CDR1 MNHEY and CDR2 SMNVEV (reference sequence). V was clipped by 5 bases and J by 4 bases, with 18 bases between them. Here the CDR3 reads CASSLTGTPRYNEQFF. As DNA, the CDR3 is TGTGCCAGCAGTCTAACCGGGACTCCCAGATACAATGAGCAGTTCTTC.

This chain links TRBV7-7 with TRBJ2-3, with 11 bases that match TRBD1. CDR1 is SSHAT, CDR2 FNYEAQ, per germline (reference sequence). The CDR3 is 15 residues long. The trim removed 5 bases at V and 6 bases at J, leaving 7 bases unmatched. This chain's CDR3 is CASSPGQGDSDTQYF. The CDR3 DNA follows: TGTGCCAGCAGCCCGGGACAGGGGGATAGTGATACGCAGTATTTT.

V and J are TRBV29-1 and TRBJ2-2; the match to TRBD2 covers 9 bases. The CDR3 length is 17 residues. CDR1 is SQVTM and CDR2 is ANQGSEA in the germline V gene. Trimming removed 6 bases from V and 5 bases from J; junction bases left unmatched: 16. The CDR3 loop reads CSVRGEVAGVETGELFF. As DNA, the CDR3 is TGCAGCGTCCGGGGGGAAGTAGCGGGGGTAGAAACCGGGGAGCTGTTTTTT.

J is TRBJ1-2 and V is TRBV4-3, with D unresolved. CDR1 is LGHNA, CDR2 YSLEER, per germline. This CDR3 is 17 amino acids long. V was shortened by 1 base and J by 4 bases, with 19 bases between the two germline ends. The CDR3 DNA sequence: TGCGCCAGCAGCCAAGTCTTGACGATCTGGGAGTTCTATGGCTACACCTTC. Translation gives CASSQVLTIWEFYGYTF.

This clonotype was counted between two and nine times. In DNA, the CDR3 is TGTGCCAGCAGCACGGACCCTCCTGTGAATGAGCAGTTCTTC. Amino acids: CASSTDPPVNEQFF. The chain links TRBV12-3 or TRBV12-4 to TRBJ2-1; no firm D call. V lost 6 bases and J 7 bases, leaving 16 bases between the germline ends. The length of the CDR3 is 14 residues.

This chain connects TRBV4-2 to TRBJ2-7; 7 nucleotides match TRBD1. From germline, CDR1 is LGHNA and CDR2 YNFKEQ. The CDR3 covers 15 residues. The ends lost 8 bases at V and 6 bases at J; junction bases unmatched: 16. CDR3 in amino acids: CASGPGQNSDGEQYF. CDR3 nucleotides: TGTGCCAGCGGTCCGGGACAGAACTCCGACGGCGAGCAGTACTTC.

The chain recombines TRBV27 with TRBJ2-5, with no clear D. CDR3 size: 15 residues. Germline values: CDR1 MNHEY, CDR2 SMNVEV (reference sequence). V shed 3 bases and J shed 11 bases, with 22 bases lying between them. The CDR3 protein is CASSFSGLAASGQYF. The CDR3 bases are TGTGCCAGCAGTTTTTCCGGGTTGGCCGCGTCCGGGCAGTACTTC.

This clonotype turned up a few times. V usage is TRBV15 and J usage is TRBJ2-3; 10 positions agree with TRBD2. V trimming: 0 bases; J trimming: 0 bases; junction bases outside the gene matches: 6. The germline gives CDR1 LNHNV, CDR2 YYDKDF (reference sequence). The CDR3 consists of 18 residues. The CDR3 region is CATSRERVSGRSTDTQYF. The CDR3 DNA sequence: TGTGCCACCAGCAGAGAGAGGGTTAGCGGGAGGAGCACAGATACGCAGTATTTT.

The rearrangement links TRBV12-3 or TRBV12-4 to TRBJ2-5, with D possibly TRBD1 on 6 matching bases. The V end was cut by 7 bases, the J end by 5 bases, with 14 bases between. CDR3 length: 13 residues. The CDR3 spells CASTLQGGETQYF. Here the CDR3 DNA reads TGTGCCAGCACCTTACAGGGCGGGGAGACCCAGTACTTC.

The chain carries TRBV4-3 and TRBJ1-5; D ambiguous. Trimming took 0 bases from V and 6 from J, leaving 15 bases between them. CDR3 length: 16 amino acids. Germline loops: CDR1 LGHNA, CDR2 YSLEER. DNA of the CDR3: TGCGCCAGCAGCCAAGATCTGGCAGATCGAGTTCAGCCCCAGCATTTT. Protein: CASSQDLADRVQPQHF.

This chain links TRBV6-5 with TRBJ2-5; TRBD1 might be the D (6 bases). Trimming stripped 1 base from V and 2 bases from J, with 20 bases between. There are 18 residues in the CDR3. Germline lookup yields CDR1 MNHEY and CDR2 SVGAGI. The CDR3 DNA sequence: TGTGCCAGCAGTTACTTTTTCACAGGGCAACAGGGACAAGAGACCCAGTACTTC. Translating gives CASSYFFTGQQGQETQYF.

This clonotype showed up just a few times. This chain uses TRBV30 with TRBJ2-7, with no clear D. CDR3 length equals 14 residues. Per germline, CDR1 GTSNPN and CDR2 SVGIG (reference sequence). V was clipped by 2 bases and J by 3 bases, with 14 bases between them. CDR3 DNA sequence: TGTGCCTGGAGTCCAATCCGGGCCGTCTACGAGCAGTACTTC. It translates to CAWSPIRAVYEQYF.

The chain carries TRBV6-5 and TRBJ2-1; TRBD2 agrees at 10 bases. CDR1 is MNHEY and CDR2 is SVGAGI in the germline V gene. The CDR3 totals 17 residues. The V and J ends lost 2 bases and 7 bases, in that order; junction bases with no gene match: 11. The CDR3 nucleotides read TGTGCCAGCAGTTACCAAATAACTAGCGGGGTGGGGAATGAGCAGTTCTTC. Protein: CASSYQITSGVGNEQFF.

The V and J genes are TRBV2 and TRBJ2-7, with D possibly TRBD2 on 5 matching bases. The DNA end lines up better with TRBJ2-4; the J call may be wrong. The CDR3 consists of 15 residues. CDR1 and CDR2 from the germline V gene are SNHLY and FYNNEI. CDR3 in DNA: TGTGCCAGCACCGTAGGGCTAGCAGAAAAAAACATTCAGTACTTC. Its translation is CASTVGLAEKNIQYF.